This is a list of T cell receptor beta chains from one sample in a study of T cell responses to AZD1222 COVID-19 vaccine. Measured with immunoSEQ multiplex PCR; TCRdb has only the in-frame clones, and not every one. In the table there are fewer than 90,000 clones, around nine tenths of which are singletons. The input for sequencing was peripheral blood, taken on day 0 of AZD1222 vaccination. The receptor set was obtained from an adult in good health. CDR3s include the opening cysteine and the closing phenylalanine or tryptophan. The D gene is left open where the match is weak. For some rows the clone size is stated as once, few or many, or as a class when expanded; others skip it.

size: -
J: TRBJ2-3
V: TRBV18
D: TRBD1
length: 13
DNA: TGTGCCAGCTCTCTCCAGGGGGCAGATACGCAGTATTTT
CDR3: CASSLQGADTQYF

size: -
J: TRBJ1-2
V: TRBV25-1
D: TRBD1
length: 15
DNA: TGTGCCAGCAGTCCTAAACGGGACAGCGGATATGGCTACACCTTC
CDR3: CASSPKRDSGYGYTF

size: -
J: TRBJ2-1
V: TRBV6-5
D: TRBD1
length: 15
DNA: TGTGCCAGCAGGAGAGGGACAGGGGGTAACAGTGAGCAGTTCTTC
CDR3: CASRRGTGGNSEQFF

size: -
J: TRBJ1-2
V: TRBV5-5
D: TRBD1
length: 14
DNA: TGTGCCAGCAGCCCGGGACAGGGATTTGGTGGCTACACCTTC
CDR3: CASSPGQGFGGYTF

size: -
J: TRBJ1-5
V: TRBV6-1
D: -
length: 15
DNA: TGTGCCAGCAGTGAGGTATGGGGGGGCAATCAGCCCCAGCATTTT
CDR3: CASSEVWGGNQPQHF

size: -
J: TRBJ2-2
V: TRBV5-1
D: TRBD2
length: 15
DNA: TGCGCCAGCAGCTCCCGGACTAGCGTGAGGGAGGAGCTGTTTTTT
CDR3: CASSSRTSVREELFF

size: -
J: TRBJ2-1
V: TRBV5-4
D: TRBD2
length: 13
DNA: TGTGCCAGCAGCAAAGGGACTATTGAGCGGGAGTTCTTC
CDR3: CASSKGTIEREFF

size: -
J: TRBJ1-2
V: TRBV19
D: TRBD1
length: 15
DNA: TGTGCCAGTAGTACGACCGGGACAGAAAACTATGGCTACACCTTC
CDR3: CASSTTGTENYGYTF

size: -
J: TRBJ1-2
V: TRBV28
D: -
length: 15
DNA: TGTGCCAGCAGCCCTATAAGGGGGACCCCCTATGGCTACACCTTC
CDR3: CASSPIRGTPYGYTF

size: -
J: TRBJ2-5
V: TRBV6-5
D: -
length: 13
DNA: TGTGCCACCACACGGGGACTTCAAGAGACCCAGTACTTC
CDR3: CATTRGLQETQYF

size: -
J: TRBJ2-2
V: TRBV5-1
D: -
length: 18
DNA: TGCGCCAGCAGCTTGGACTCACTGGAATTGTGGCCTGCCGGGGAGCTGTTTTTT
CDR3: CASSLDSLELWPAGELFF

size: -
J: TRBJ2-1
V: TRBV19
D: -
length: 14
DNA: TGTGCCAGTAGTATGGGCGATCTGGGCAATGAGCAGTTCTTC
CDR3: CASSMGDLGNEQFF

size: few
J: TRBJ1-2
V: TRBV19
D: TRBD1
length: 14
DNA: TGTGCCAGTAGTGTTACAGGGGGTGATACGGGCTACACCTTC
CDR3: CASSVTGGDTGYTF

size: -
J: TRBJ1-3
V: TRBV19
D: -
length: 14
DNA: TGTGCCAGTAGAGAGAGGGGGTCTTCCGACACCATATATTTT
CDR3: CASRERGSSDTIYF

size: -
J: TRBJ2-1
V: TRBV19
D: TRBD2
length: 15
DNA: TGTGCCAGTAGTGGTAGGGCGGGAGGCTTCAATGAGCAGTTCTTC
CDR3: CASSGRAGGFNEQFF

size: -
J: TRBJ2-7
V: TRBV14
D: TRBD2
length: 14
DNA: TGTGCCAGCAGTCCTCTAGCGGTAACCTACGAGCAGTACTTC
CDR3: CASSPLAVTYEQYF

size: -
J: TRBJ1-4
V: TRBV24-1
D: -
length: 15
DNA: TGTGCCACCAGTGATTTTTTCCTCTTTAATGAAAAACTGTTTTTT
CDR3: CATSDFFLFNEKLFF

size: once
J: TRBJ2-2
V: TRBV19
D: TRBD1
length: 14
DNA: TGTGCCAGTAGCCGGGACAGGGACACCGGGGAGCTGTTTTTT
CDR3: CASSRDRDTGELFF

size: -
J: TRBJ2-2
V: TRBV14
D: -
length: 14
DNA: TGTGCCAGCAGCCCGAGGAGTGACACCGGGGAGCTGTTTTTT
CDR3: CASSPRSDTGELFF

size: -
J: TRBJ2-3
V: TRBV14
D: TRBD2
length: 16
DNA: TGTGCCAGCAGCCAAGAGACTAGCGGTGTCACAGATACGCAGTATTTT
CDR3: CASSQETSGVTDTQYF

size: -
J: TRBJ2-4
V: TRBV5-4
D: TRBD1
length: 13
DNA: TGTGCCATCACGCAGGGGGCCGCGAACATTCAGTACTTC
CDR3: CAITQGAANIQYF

size: -
J: TRBJ2-1
V: TRBV12-5
D: TRBD2
length: 15
DNA: TGTGCTAGTGGTTTGGTACTAGCGGGAGGCGGGGAGCAGTTCTTC
CDR3: CASGLVLAGGGEQFF

size: once
J: TRBJ1-2
V: TRBV5-1
D: -
length: 13
DNA: TGCGCCAGCAGGACTGAGCTGCCCAATGGCTACACCTTC
CDR3: CASRTELPNGYTF

size: -
J: TRBJ1-5
V: TRBV3-1/TRBV3-2
D: -
length: 15
DNA: TGTGCCAGCAGCCATTCCCGGGCCCCCCCTCAGCCCCAGCATTTT
CDR3: CASSHSRAPPQPQHF

size: -
J: TRBJ1-6
V: TRBV6-5
D: -
length: 12
DNA: TGTGCCAGCAGGGGCCCCAATTCACCCCTCCACTTT
CDR3: CASRGPNSPLHF

size: -
J: TRBJ1-1
V: TRBV2
D: TRBD1
length: 14
DNA: TGTGCCAGCAGAGTGGGACAGCCGAACACTGAAGCTTTCTTT
CDR3: CASRVGQPNTEAFF

size: -
J: TRBJ2-7
V: TRBV27
D: TRBD1
length: 15
DNA: TGTGCCAGCAGGGCTAGGACAGGGGGCGCGTACGAGCAGTACTTC
CDR3: CASRARTGGAYEQYF

size: -
J: TRBJ2-1
V: TRBV5-1
D: TRBD1
length: 16
DNA: TGCGCCAGCAGCACTGGGACAGGACAAACAAACAATGAGCAGTTCTTC
CDR3: CASSTGTGQTNNEQFF

size: -
J: TRBJ1-6
V: TRBV15
D: -
length: 16
DNA: TGTGCCACCAGCAGATTCGGTGGGAGGGTCGATTCACCCCTCCACTTT
CDR3: CATSRFGGRVDSPLHF

size: -
J: TRBJ2-2
V: TRBV7-3
D: TRBD1
length: 14
DNA: TGTGCCAGCAGCCCACAGGGGGTTACCGGGGAGCTGTTTTTT
CDR3: CASSPQGVTGELFF

size: once
J: TRBJ2-1
V: TRBV5-5
D: -
length: 15
DNA: TGTGCCAGCAGCCCCCAGAGCGAATCCTACAATGAGCAGTTCTTC
CDR3: CASSPQSESYNEQFF

size: -
J: TRBJ2-7
V: TRBV12-3/TRBV12-4
D: -
length: 13
DNA: TGTGCCAGCAGTTTAGAAATCAGGGACGAGCAGTACTTC
CDR3: CASSLEIRDEQYF

size: -
J: TRBJ2-2
V: TRBV18
D: -
length: 13
DNA: TGTGCCAGCTCACGAAGCGGGACCGGGGAGCTGTTTTTT
CDR3: CASSRSGTGELFF

size: -
J: TRBJ2-5
V: TRBV5-8
D: TRBD2
length: 19
DNA: TGTGCCAGCAGCTTGACTTATGGACTAGCGGGGGCCCTTCAAGAGACCCAGTACTTC
CDR3: CASSLTYGLAGALQETQYF

size: -
J: TRBJ1-1
V: TRBV23-1
D: -
length: 13
DNA: TGCGCCAGCAGCCATGCCACGAACACTGAAGCTTTCTTT
CDR3: CASSHATNTEAFF

size: -
J: TRBJ2-1
V: TRBV11-2
D: TRBD2
length: 15
DNA: TGTGCCAGCAGCTTACGTGGTAGCGGGGTGGGTGAGCAGTTCTTC
CDR3: CASSLRGSGVGEQFF

size: -
J: TRBJ2-7
V: TRBV5-1
D: -
length: 15
DNA: TGCGCCAGCAGCTCCTTGGACAGCACCATCTACGAGCAGTACTTC
CDR3: CASSSLDSTIYEQYF

size: -
J: TRBJ2-5
V: TRBV4-1
D: -
length: 15
DNA: TGCGCCAGCAGCCAAGTGGGAACCAATCAAGAGACCCAGTACTTC
CDR3: CASSQVGTNQETQYF

size: few
J: TRBJ1-6
V: TRBV28
D: -
length: 12
DNA: TGTGCCAGCAGTTTAGGGACTCCTCCCCTCCACTTT
CDR3: CASSLGTPPLHF

size: -
J: TRBJ1-3
V: TRBV19
D: -
length: 17
DNA: TGTGCCAGTAGTATGGGACGGAGACCTGACTCTGGAAACACCATATATTTT
CDR3: CASSMGRRPDSGNTIYF

size: -
J: TRBJ1-2
V: TRBV10-1
D: TRBD1
length: 11
DNA: TGCGCCAGCCCACAGGGGAGTGGCTACACCTTC
CDR3: CASPQGSGYTF

size: -
J: TRBJ2-1
V: TRBV5-1
D: -
length: 14
DNA: TGCGCCAGCAGCTTGGGGTCCGAACTCAGGGAGCAGTTCTTC
CDR3: CASSLGSELREQFF

size: -
J: TRBJ2-1
V: TRBV13
D: TRBD2
length: 16
DNA: TGTGCCAGCAGCGATCAAGGACTAGCGGGGTACAATGAGCAGTTCTTC
CDR3: CASSDQGLAGYNEQFF

size: -
J: TRBJ1-6
V: TRBV7-8
D: TRBD1
length: 15
DNA: TGTGCCAGCAGCTTCCGGGGACAGTATAATTCACCCCTCCACTTT
CDR3: CASSFRGQYNSPLHF

size: -
J: TRBJ2-1
V: TRBV5-1
D: TRBD1
length: 15
DNA: TGCGCCAGCAGCTTTGAGGACAGGCCTTACAATGAGCAGTTCTTC
CDR3: CASSFEDRPYNEQFF

size: once
J: TRBJ2-1
V: TRBV7-2
D: -
length: 15
DNA: TGTGCCAGCAGCTCCCCGGGGGCGGAGCAAAATGAGCAGTTCTTC
CDR3: CASSSPGAEQNEQFF

size: -
J: TRBJ2-5
V: TRBV10-3
D: TRBD2
length: 17
DNA: TGTGCCATCAGCGCAGGACTAGCGGGAGTCTTAGGGGAGACCCAGTACTTC
CDR3: CAISAGLAGVLGETQYF

size: -
J: TRBJ2-3
V: TRBV2
D: TRBD1
length: 14
DNA: TGTGCCAGCAGTGGACAGGGGTACACAGATACGCAGTATTTT
CDR3: CASSGQGYTDTQYF

size: -
J: TRBJ2-1
V: TRBV2
D: -
length: 13
DNA: TGTGCCAGCAGTGGTTCGTCGGACAATGAGCAGTTCTTC
CDR3: CASSGSSDNEQFF

size: -
J: TRBJ2-2
V: TRBV6-6
D: TRBD2
length: 16
DNA: TGTGCCAGCAGTCTAGTAGCGGGGCCGCAGACCGGGGAGCTGTTTTTT
CDR3: CASSLVAGPQTGELFF

size: -
J: TRBJ1-1
V: TRBV28
D: TRBD1
length: 15
DNA: TGTGCCAGCAGTTTACTAGGGACAGGGGCCACTGAAGCTTTCTTT
CDR3: CASSLLGTGATEAFF

size: -
J: TRBJ1-5
V: TRBV5-8
D: -
length: 15
DNA: TGTGCCAGCAGCTTGGAGGGGAGGGGCAATCAGCCCCAGCATTTT
CDR3: CASSLEGRGNQPQHF

size: -
J: TRBJ2-7
V: TRBV12-3/TRBV12-4
D: -
length: 13
DNA: TGTGCCAGCATTCACGGGACTTGCTACGAGCAGTACTTC
CDR3: CASIHGTCYEQYF

size: -
J: TRBJ1-3
V: TRBV28
D: -
length: 17
DNA: TGTGCCAGCAGTTTACTCCTAGCGCGCCTAGGAGGAAACACCATATATTTT
CDR3: CASSLLLARLGGNTIYF

size: -
J: TRBJ1-1
V: TRBV5-4
D: TRBD1
length: 12
DNA: TGTGCCAGCAGCTTCAGGGGGACTGAAGCTTTCTTT
CDR3: CASSFRGTEAFF

size: -
J: TRBJ1-2
V: TRBV11-2
D: -
length: 15
DNA: TGTGCCAGCAGCTTAGGCACCGGGACAAATAGTGGCTACACCTTC
CDR3: CASSLGTGTNSGYTF

size: -
J: TRBJ1-5
V: TRBV28
D: TRBD1
length: 15
DNA: TGTGCCAGCGGAACAGGGGGTGCTACAAATCAGCCCCAGCATTTT
CDR3: CASGTGGATNQPQHF

size: -
J: TRBJ1-1
V: TRBV20-1
D: -
length: 11
DNA: TGCAGTGCCAGGAGACAAACTGAAGCTTTCTTT
CDR3: CSARRQTEAFF

size: -
J: TRBJ2-1
V: TRBV3-1/TRBV3-2
D: TRBD2
length: 19
DNA: TGTGCCAGCAGCCCACACCTTACTAGCGGGAGTGCATTCTGGGGTGAGCAGTTCTTC
CDR3: CASSPHLTSGSAFWGEQFF